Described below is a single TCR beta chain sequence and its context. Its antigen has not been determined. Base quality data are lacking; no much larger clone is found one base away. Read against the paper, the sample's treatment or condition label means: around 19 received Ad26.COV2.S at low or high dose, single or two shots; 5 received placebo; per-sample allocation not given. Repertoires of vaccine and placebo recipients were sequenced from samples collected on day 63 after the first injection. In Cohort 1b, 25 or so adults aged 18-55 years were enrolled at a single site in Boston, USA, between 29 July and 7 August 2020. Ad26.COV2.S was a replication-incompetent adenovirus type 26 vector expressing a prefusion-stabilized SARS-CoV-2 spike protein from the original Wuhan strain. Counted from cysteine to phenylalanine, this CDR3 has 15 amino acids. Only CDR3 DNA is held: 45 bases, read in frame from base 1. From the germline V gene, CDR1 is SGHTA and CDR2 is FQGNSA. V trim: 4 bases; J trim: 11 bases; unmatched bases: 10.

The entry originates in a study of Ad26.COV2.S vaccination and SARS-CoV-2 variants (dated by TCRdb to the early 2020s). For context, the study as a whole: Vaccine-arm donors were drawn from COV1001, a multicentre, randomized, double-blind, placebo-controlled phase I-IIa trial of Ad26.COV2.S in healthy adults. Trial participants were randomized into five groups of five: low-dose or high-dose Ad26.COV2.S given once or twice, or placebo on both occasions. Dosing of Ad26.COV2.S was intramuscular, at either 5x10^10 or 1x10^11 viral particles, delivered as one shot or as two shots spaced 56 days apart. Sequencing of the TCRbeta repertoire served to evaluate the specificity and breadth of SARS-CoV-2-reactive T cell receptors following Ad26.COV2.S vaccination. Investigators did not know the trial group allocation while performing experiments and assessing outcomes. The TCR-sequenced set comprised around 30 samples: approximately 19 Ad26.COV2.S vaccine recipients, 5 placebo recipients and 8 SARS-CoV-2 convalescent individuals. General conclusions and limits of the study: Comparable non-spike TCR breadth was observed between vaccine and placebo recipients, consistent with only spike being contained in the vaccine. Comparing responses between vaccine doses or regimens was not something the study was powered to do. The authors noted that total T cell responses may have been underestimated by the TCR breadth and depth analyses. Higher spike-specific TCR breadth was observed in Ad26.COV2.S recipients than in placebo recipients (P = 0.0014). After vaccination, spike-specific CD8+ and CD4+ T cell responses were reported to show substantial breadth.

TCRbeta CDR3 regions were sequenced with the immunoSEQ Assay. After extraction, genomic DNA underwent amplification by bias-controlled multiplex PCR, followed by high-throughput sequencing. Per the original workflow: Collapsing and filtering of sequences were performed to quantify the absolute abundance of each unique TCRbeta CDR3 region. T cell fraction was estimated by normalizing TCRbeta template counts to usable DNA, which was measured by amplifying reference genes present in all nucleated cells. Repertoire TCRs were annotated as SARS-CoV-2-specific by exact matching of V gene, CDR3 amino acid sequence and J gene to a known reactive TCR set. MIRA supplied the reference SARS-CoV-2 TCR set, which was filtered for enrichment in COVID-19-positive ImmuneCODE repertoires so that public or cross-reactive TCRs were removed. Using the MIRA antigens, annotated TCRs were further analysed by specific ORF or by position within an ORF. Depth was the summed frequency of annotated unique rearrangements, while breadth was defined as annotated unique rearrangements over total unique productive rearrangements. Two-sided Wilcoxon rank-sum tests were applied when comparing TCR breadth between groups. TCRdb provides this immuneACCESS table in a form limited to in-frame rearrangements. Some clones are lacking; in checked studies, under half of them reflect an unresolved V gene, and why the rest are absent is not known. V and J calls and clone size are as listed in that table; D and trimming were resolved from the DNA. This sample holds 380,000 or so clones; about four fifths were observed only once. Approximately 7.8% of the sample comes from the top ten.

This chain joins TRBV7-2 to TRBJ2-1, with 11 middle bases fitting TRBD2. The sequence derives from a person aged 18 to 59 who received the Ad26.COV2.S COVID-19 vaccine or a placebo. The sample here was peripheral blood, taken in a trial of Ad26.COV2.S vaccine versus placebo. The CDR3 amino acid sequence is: CASSSTSGSPFQQFF. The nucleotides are TGTGCCAGCAGCTCCACTAGCGGGAGTCCGTTTCAGCAGTTCTTC.